This T cell receptor (beta chain) was identified during a study of CD8+ T cells in alopecia areata. Overall study: Approximately 7-10-week-old female C3H/HeJ mice were grafted with skin from spontaneously alopecic approximately 6-12-month-old C3H/HeJ graft donors.

This clone was observed a handful of times. The gene names here belong to mouse. The observed sequence ends 4 residues before the CDR3 terminus, with the missing tail filled in from the germline J gene. The CDR3 length is 16 residues. V trimming: 5 bases; J trimming: 2 bases; junction bases outside the gene matches: 6. The germline V gene encodes CDR1 NSQYPW and CDR2 LRSPGD (reference sequence). Reverse transcription of extracted RNA yielded cDNA, which provided the sequencing template. Sequencing used immunoSEQ multiplex PCR; TCRdb keeps in-frame clones, though not all of them. Sampling found 270,000 or so clones, none seen once. Sorting relied on CD4, CD8alpha, NKG2D, NKG2ACE and other markers applied to pooled cutaneous lymph node cells.

The sequencing sample was made of CD4+ T cells sorted from a lymph node. The receptor was derived from a C3H/HeJ mouse with alopecia areata. The strain's MHC haplotype is H2-k. The chain carries TRBV1 and TRBJ2-1, with 10 bases fitting TRBD2. This chain's CDR3 is CTCSSPTGGDYAEQFF. CDR3 DNA, as far as it was read: TGCACCTGCAGTTCCCCAACTGGGGGGGACTATGCT. Combining the CDR3 with reference TRBV1 and TRBJ2-1 gives the whole variable domain VTLLEQNPRWRLVPRGQAVNLRCILKNSQYPWMSWYQQDLQKQLQWLFTLRSPGDKEVKSLPGADYLATRVTDTELRLQVANMSQGRTLYCTCSSPTGGDYAEQFFGPGTRLTVL.